Below, 17 T cell receptor beta chains from the same sample are listed, as sequenced in a study of blood T cells in healthy people across ages. Then a second PCR, running roughly 7 to 11 cycles, was carried out with a sample-barcoded 5' primer and a J-beta primer mix. TCRdb reprocessed the 5' RACE reads via MiXCR and lists one record per CDR3 protein. Of about 830,000 distinct CDR3 sequences in the sample, 55% to 65% were seen once. Sequencing was carried out using blood. Source of these receptors: a man aged 25 to 40 in good health.

This clonotype was detected a few times. This chain connects TRBV14 to TRBJ1-2; D unresolved. The CDR3 length is 13 residues. V lost 3 bases and J 5 bases, leaving 10 bases between the germline ends. Germline loops: CDR1 SGHDN, CDR2 FVKESK. The CDR3 region is CASSHPFLYGYTF. The CDR3 DNA follows: TGTGCCAGCAGCCATCCGTTCCTGTATGGCTACACCTTC. The full variable domain, with the rest looked up from reference TRBV14 and TRBJ1-2, is EAGVTQFPSHSVIEKGQTVTLRCDPISGHDNLYWYRRVMGKEIKFLLHFVKESKQDESGMPNNRFLAERTGGTYSTLKVQPAELEDSGVYFCASSHPFLYGYTFGSGTRLTVV.

The chain carries TRBV29-1 and TRBJ1-1, with D uncertain. Germline-derived CDR1 and CDR2 are SQVTM and ANQGSEA. This CDR3 is 13 amino acids long. V shed 8 bases and J shed 1 base, with 14 bases lying between them. The CDR3 region has the DNA TGCAGCCACCGGCGGGATTCGAACACTGAAGCTTTCTTT. It is translated as CSHRRDSNTEAFF. Supplemented by reference TRBV29-1 and TRBJ1-1, the full variable domain reads SAVISQKPSRDICQRGTSLTIQCQVDSQVTMMFWYRQQPGQSLTLIATANQGSEATYESGFVIDKFPISRPNLTFSTLTVSNMSPEDSSIYLCSHRRDSNTEAFFGQGTRLTVV.

This clonotype was counted many times. The rearrangement links TRBV5-1 to TRBJ2-3; 10 bases line up with TRBD1. Looked up from germline, CDR1 is SGHRS and CDR2 is YFSETQ. There are 15 residues in the CDR3. The V gene end was trimmed by 4 bases and the J gene end by 11 bases; junction bases not matched to a gene: 13. DNA for the CDR3: TGCGCCAGCAGCCCGGGGCCGGGACAGGGGATTCTGCAGTATTTT. This sequence encodes CASSPGPGQGILQYF.

The chain links TRBV12-3 or TRBV12-4 to TRBJ1-1; D gene ambiguous. This CDR3 is built from 11 residues. The ends were cut back, 2 bases at V and 7 bases at J, with 5 bases in the middle. The CDR3 loop reads CASSLPDEAFF. The CDR3 bases are TGTGCCAGCAGTTTACCGGATGAAGCTTTCTTT.

CDR3 coding DNA: TGTGCCAGCAGCCAAGGGAAGGGGTTGGGTTCACCCCTCCACTTT. Protein product: CASSQGKGLGSPLHF. The genes are TRBV14 and TRBJ1-6; D might be TRBD1 (5 bases). V lost 1 base, J lost 9 bases, and 13 bases lay in between. CDR1 and CDR2 from the germline V gene are SGHDN and FVKESK. CDR3 length: 15 residues. Combining the CDR3 with reference TRBV14 and TRBJ1-6 gives the whole variable domain EAGVTQFPSHSVIEKGQTVTLRCDPISGHDNLYWYRRVMGKEIKFLLHFVKESKQDESGMPNNRFLAERTGGTYSTLKVQPAELEDSGVYFCASSQGKGLGSPLHFGNGTRLTVT.

This chain joins TRBV20-1 and TRBJ2-7; weak D call: TRBD1 (5 bases). V lost 5 bases, J lost 3 bases, and 17 bases lay in between. The CDR3 runs to 14 residues. The germline CDR1 and CDR2 sequences are DFQATT and SNEGSKA (reference sequence). The CDR3 spells CSAGALSDFYEQYF. CDR3 nucleotide sequence: TGCAGTGCTGGGGCCCTATCCGATTTCTACGAGCAGTACTTC.

The gene calls are TRBV7-2 and TRBJ2-1, with TRBD2 matching over 9 bases. The CDR3 loop spans 15 amino acids. The germline V gene has CDR1 SGHTA and CDR2 FQGNSA. V trimming: 5 bases; J trimming: 7 bases; junction bases outside the gene matches: 9. CDR3 sequence reads: CASSPRRAGGNEQFF. CDR3 bases: TGTGCCAGCAGCCCCCGGCGGGCGGGGGGGAATGAGCAGTTCTTC.

This clonotype was recorded a few times. The genes are TRBV2 and TRBJ2-6; D call uncertain. CDR1 is SNHLY and CDR2 is FYNNEI in the germline V gene. Trimming shortened V by 3 bases and J by 2 bases, and 11 bases separated the two germline ends. The CDR3 totals 16 residues. The CDR3 DNA sequence: TGTGCCAGCAGTGAGTGGGATAGGCCTGGGGCCAACGTCCTGACTTTC. Translated: CASSEWDRPGANVLTF. Full variable domain (remainder filled in from reference TRBV2 and TRBJ2-6): EPEVTQTPSHQVTQMGQEVILRCVPISNHLYFYWYRQILGQKVEFLVSFYNNEISEKSEIFDDQFSVERPDGSNFTLKIRSTKLEDSAMYFCASSEWDRPGANVLTFGAGSRLTVL.

The chain has TRBV7-2 and TRBJ2-5, with D possibly matching TRBD2 (5 bases). Per the germline V gene, CDR1 is SGHTA and CDR2 is FQGNSA. The V end lost 5 bases, the J end lost 1 base, and 14 bases lay between the germline ends. This CDR3 comprises 15 residues. CDR3 residues: CASSPSPAAQETQYF. The CDR3 DNA reads as TGTGCCAGCAGCCCCAGCCCAGCGGCCCAAGAGACCCAGTACTTC.

The chain links TRBV20-1 to TRBJ1-1; tentatively, D is TRBD1 (5 bases). Germline V gene data show CDR1 as DFQATT and CDR2 as SNEGSKA (reference sequence). This CDR3 spans 14 amino acids. The CDR3 nucleotides read TGCAGCTACACCCCGGGGGGAATCAACACTGAAGCTTTCTTT. Translating it yields CSYTPGGINTEAFF.

The chain is built from TRBV6-5 and TRBJ2-1; TRBD2 might be the D (5 bases). Germline CDR1 MNHEY, CDR2 SVGAGI. The germline V and J ends were trimmed by 0 bases and 10 bases, with 10 bases remaining between them. The CDR3 consists of 13 residues. The CDR3 DNA sequence: TGTGCCAGCAGTTACTCGCGAGCGGTAGAGCAGTTCTTC. Encoded protein: CASSYSRAVEQFF.

The V and J genes are TRBV20-1 and TRBJ1-2; 7 nucleotides match TRBD1. The CDR3 extends over 17 amino acids. V lost 2 bases and J lost 3; bases outside the gene matches: 15. Per the germline V gene, CDR1 is DFQATT and CDR2 is SNEGSKA (reference sequence). This CDR3 is CSARTFGTAGRDYGYTF. The CDR3 DNA sequence: TGCAGTGCTAGAACGTTTGGGACAGCTGGACGTGACTATGGCTACACCTTC.

This clonotype has a handful of counts. The chain has TRBV7-9 and TRBJ2-1; no firm D call. Germline V lookup: CDR1 SEHNR, CDR2 FQNEAQ (reference sequence). The V gene lost 7 bases and the J gene lost 3 bases, with 7 bases spanning the gap. CDR3 length: 12 residues. CDR3 bases: TGTGCCAGCACCCACGACTACAATGAGCAGTTCTTC. The encoded protein is CASTHDYNEQFF.

Comments on this clonotype: At one of its ends the junction is not consistent with the germline gene, which may arise from a read error. This rearrangement joins TRBV5-6 to TRBJ2-5; unclear D gene. The CDR3 is 15 amino acids. Germline CDR1 is SGHDT and CDR2 is YYEEEE. The CDR3 DNA is TGTGCCAGCAGCTTGGATAGCAGTCAGGAAGAGGCCCAGTACTTC. Translation gives CASSLDSSQEEAQYF.

This chain links TRBV6-1 with TRBJ1-1; maybe TRBD1 (5 bases). Germline V gene sequence: CDR1 MNHNS, CDR2 SASEGT. The V gene lost 6 bases and the J gene lost 0 bases, with 11 bases spanning the gap. The length of the CDR3 is 14 residues. The CDR3, as DNA: TGTGCCAGCAGGCGCGACAGCTTGAACACTGAAGCTTTCTTT. This sequence encodes CASRRDSLNTEAFF.

The chain is built from TRBV4-2 and TRBJ2-5; 12 positions match TRBD2. The better agreement between TRBJ2-7 and the DNA end casts doubt on the J call. The germline V gene encodes CDR1 LGHNA and CDR2 YNFKEQ. The CDR3 has 16 residues. For the CDR3, the DNA is TGTGCCAGCAGCCCCAGACTAGCGGGGGACCCCTACGAGCAGTACTTC. It codes for CASSPRLAGDPYEQYF.

This chain joins TRBV24-1 and TRBJ1-2; a weak D match, TRBD1 (6 bases). CDR3 length: 16 amino acids. The V and J ends lost 3 bases and 4 bases respectively, with 17 bases between them. Germline V CDR1 and CDR2: KGHDR, SFDVKD. CDR3 DNA sequence: TGTGCCACCAGTGATGTGCGAGGTGGAGGGGGCTATGGCTACACCTTC. Its protein product is CATSDVRGGGGYGYTF.